This T cell receptor beta chain comes out of a study of CD8 T cells in Susac syndrome. Notes on the study in general: Total CD8+ repertoires held more than 15 Susac-specific public clones, while CD8+ TEMRA repertoires held about five.

Between the trimmed V and J ends, which lost 6 bases and 0 bases, there was a span of 12 bases. This CDR3 has 15 residues. Germline V gene data show CDR1 as LGHNT and CDR2 as FRNRAP. Comments on this clonotype: Its antigen is not known.

Reverse transcription used roughly 0.45 to 1 ug RNA and random hexamers. MiXCR, applied by TCRdb to the immunoSEQ multiplex PCR reads, yields one record per CDR3 protein. The sample yields fewer than 90,000 distinct CDR3 sequences, approximately 94% seen once. The sequence derives from a human donor with Susac syndrome. The chain couples TRBV12-5 to TRBJ2-1; perhaps TRBD2 as D (6 bases). The sample comprised CD8+ T cells from PBMCs. The CDR3 here is CASGPSGLSYNEQFF. CDR3 coding DNA: TGTGCTAGTGGGCCGAGCGGGCTCTCCTACAATGAGCAGTTCTTC.